The present T cell receptor (beta chain) was sequenced within a study of tumor-infiltrating lymphocytes in primary liver carcinoma. TCR beta cDNA was reverse-transcribed from 450 to 500 ng of total RNA. The reaction used a constant-region primer and ProtoScript II reverse transcriptase. Three rounds of nested multiplex PCR with slightly modified ARM-PCR produced TCR beta libraries. The opening two PCR rounds, around 11 cycles each, paired TRBV1-TRBV30 forward primers with a C-beta reverse primer. TCRdb independently ran MiXCR on the multiplex PCR reads; one entry per CDR3 protein. The sample records tens of thousands of distinct CDR3 sequences, 80% being singletons. V lost 7 bases, J lost 4 bases, and 22 bases lay in between. Germline CDR1 SGHAT, CDR2 FQNNGV. The CDR3 runs to 16 residues. Investigators took RNA and DNA out together from 20-30 mg of unsorted bulk tissue.

The chain links TRBV11-2 to TRBJ1-2, with D unresolved. Sample: liver tumor tissue from sampling region 2. Subset here: tumor region T2, inferior pole. The TCR was taken from a woman in her 30s with primary liver carcinoma and hepatitis B virus infection. The CDR3 loop is CASTPRYGDWSYGYTF. The CDR3 region has the DNA TGTGCCAGCACCCCACGATACGGGGATTGGAGCTATGGCTACACCTTC.